The 9 T cell receptor beta chains in this list originate from one sample, sequenced in a study of cytomegalovirus exposure and HLA in healthy donors. The PCR ran on 60 Vbeta and 13 Jbeta primers. Libraries were prepared by immunoSEQ multiplex PCR; TCRdb keeps only in-frame clonotypes and omits some of them. The sample consists of 100,000 to 150,000 clones, about two thirds of them appearing once. The sample was PBMCs. These TCRs come from a human donor in good health.

This clone occurred once. J is TRBJ2-5 and V is TRBV29-1; 11 nucleotides align to TRBD2. CDR1 is SQVTM, CDR2 ANQGSEA, per germline. V was pared by 5 bases and J by 5 bases, with 4 bases of the junction left unmatched. The CDR3 extends over 13 amino acids. CDR3 loop: CSVLAGGLETQYF. For the CDR3, the DNA is TGCAGCGTTTTAGCGGGGGGGCTTGAGACCCAGTACTTC.

This rearrangement joins TRBV11-2 to TRBJ2-7; 7 bases are shared with TRBD1. Germline V lookup: CDR1 SGHAT, CDR2 FQNNGV. J gave up 1 base and V 3 bases, and 12 bases lay outside the gene matches. This CDR3 has 17 residues. In DNA, the CDR3 is TGTGCCAGCAGCTTTCCGTCCTCGGGACAGATTTCCTACGAGCAGTACTTC. Translating gives CASSFPSSGQISYEQYF.

The chain employs TRBV2 and TRBJ1-2, with D perhaps matching TRBD1 (6 bases). The germline CDR1 and CDR2 sequences are SNHLY and FYNNEI. This CDR3 region has 17 residues. Between the trimmed V and J ends, which lost 4 bases and 4 bases, there was a span of 22 bases. CDR3 loop: CASSVRAGALSSYGYTF. As DNA, the CDR3 is TGTGCCAGCAGTGTGAGGGCAGGGGCTTTGTCCTCCTATGGCTACACCTTC.

The chain is built from TRBV7-8 and TRBJ2-3; D is unclear. With 5 bases removed from V and 2 bases from J, the gap between germline ends came to 11 bases. Germline loops: CDR1 SGHVS, CDR2 FQNEAQ. CDR3 length: 14 amino acids. This CDR3 reads CASSNEELTDTQYF. CDR3 in DNA: TGTGCCAGCAGCAACGAGGAGCTCACAGATACGCAGTATTTT.

V and J are TRBV4-2 and TRBJ2-2; 14 bases map to TRBD2. V lost 1 base and J lost 7; bases outside the gene matches: 5. The germline gives CDR1 LGHNA, CDR2 YNFKEQ. The CDR3 loop spans 17 amino acids. The CDR3 loop reads CASSQGLAGGQSGELFF. In DNA, the CDR3 is TGTGCCAGCAGCCAAGGACTAGCGGGAGGGCAGAGCGGGGAGCTGTTTTTT.

V usage is TRBV5-1 and J usage is TRBJ1-2; unclear D gene. The CDR3 totals 14 residues. V lost 4 bases, J lost 2 bases, and 12 bases lay in between. The germline CDR1 and CDR2 sequences are SGHRS and YFSETQ. CDR3 in amino acids: CASSPRVRNYGYTF. As DNA, the CDR3 is TGCGCCAGCAGCCCCCGGGTCCGAAACTATGGCTACACCTTC.

In regard to this clone: Sequence at one end of the junction differs from germline and may be a read error. This sequence joins TRBV6-6 and TRBJ2-5; 9 bases fit TRBD1. The V gene's germline CDR1 is MNHNY and CDR2 SVGAGI (reference sequence). The CDR3 has 14 amino acids. Here the CDR3 DNA reads TGTGCCAGCAGAAGGACAGGGGCACAAGAGACCCAATACTTC. Residues: CASRRTGAQETQYF.

The V call is TRBV13, the J call TRBJ2-3; 8 nucleotides align to TRBD2. Germline CDR1 and CDR2: PRHDT and FYEKMQ (reference sequence). The CDR3 loop spans 13 amino acids. J lost 5 bases, V lost 5 bases, and 3 bases had no gene match. The CDR3 nucleotides are TGTGCCAGCAGCCTCCGGGGGGGAGATACGCAGTATTTT. Residues: CASSLRGGDTQYF.

This clone came up a few times. This chain links TRBV5-4 with TRBJ2-5; 8 bases map to TRBD2. This CDR3 spans 16 amino acids. Germline-derived CDR1 and CDR2 are SGHNT and YYREEE (reference sequence). The V and J ends lost 1 base and 1 base, in that order; junction bases with no gene match: 6. This CDR3 reads CASSLRGSGSQETQYF. The CDR3 nucleotides read TGTGCCAGCAGCTTGCGAGGGAGCGGGAGCCAAGAGACCCAGTACTTC.